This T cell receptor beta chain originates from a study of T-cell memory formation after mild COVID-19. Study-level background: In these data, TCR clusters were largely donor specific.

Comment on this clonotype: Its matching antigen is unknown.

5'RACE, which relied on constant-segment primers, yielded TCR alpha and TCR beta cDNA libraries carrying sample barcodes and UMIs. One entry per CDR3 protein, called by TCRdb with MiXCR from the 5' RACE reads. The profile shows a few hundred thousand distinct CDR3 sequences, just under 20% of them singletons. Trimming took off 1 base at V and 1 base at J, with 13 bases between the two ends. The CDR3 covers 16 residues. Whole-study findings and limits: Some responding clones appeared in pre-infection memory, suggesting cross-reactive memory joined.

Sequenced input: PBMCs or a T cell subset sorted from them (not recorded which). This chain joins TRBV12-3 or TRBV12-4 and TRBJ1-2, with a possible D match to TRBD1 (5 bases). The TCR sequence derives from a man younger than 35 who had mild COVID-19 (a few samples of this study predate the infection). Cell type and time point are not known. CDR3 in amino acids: CASSLGGSGGNYGYTF. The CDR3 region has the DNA TGTGCCAGCAGTTTAGGGGGGTCCGGGGGTAACTATGGCTACACCTTC.